This T cell receptor beta chain was sequenced during a study of regulatory T cells in long-lasting Graves disease. At the level of the study: Over 5 years of antithyroid drugs with positive TSH receptor antibodies was taken to mean persistent Graves' disease. General study findings and limits: When disease was persistent, TRBV28, TRBJ1-2 and TRBJ2-5 were the favored segments.

To make TCR beta libraries, researchers used iRepertoire HTBI primers and Arm-PCR of CDR3 regions. Original processing methods: Across all samples, roughly 62 TRBV segments and more than 11 TRBJ segments were identified. TCRdb itself ran the multiplex PCR reads through MiXCR, one entry per CDR3 protein. For this entry, the V and J calls and clone size follow TCRdb and not the study's own pipeline. The sample contains more than 650,000 distinct CDR3 sequences, approximately 29% of which appear only once. The CDR3 runs to 14 residues. Germline V gene data show CDR1 as SGHTA and CDR2 as FQGNSA. The junction had 4 bases not matched to a gene; V was cut back by 4 bases and J by 7 bases. Comment on this clonotype: Its cognate antigen is unknown.

Time point meaning: persistent/refractory GD, antithyroid drugs over 5 years with positive TRAb. Extracted RNA from PBMCs served as the source of the TCR library. EDTA tubes received about 9.3 milliliters of collected peripheral blood. The sequence was obtained from a female donor with Graves disease. This chain joins TRBV7-2 and TRBJ2-2, with 9 bases fitting TRBD1. This specimen consisted of peripheral blood mononuclear cells (PBMCs), obtained when the disease was refractory, from a patient treated with antithyroid drugs. In DNA form, the CDR3 reads TGTGCCAGCAGCTACGGACAGGGGAGCGGGGAGCTGTTTTTT. Residues: CASSYGQGSGELFF.